The 24 T cell receptor beta chains presented below share a single source sample, sequenced in a study of human T cells and chemical hapten exposure. Time point reported: patch test 2, 6 weeks after DPC sensitization. As to treatment: therapeutic diphenylcyclopropenone sensitization with weekly scalp DPC. MiXCR, applied by TCRdb to the RACE reads, yields one record per CDR3 protein. The data contain hundreds of thousands of distinct CDR3 sequences, about 6% of them seen just once; the ten biggest clones take up less than 6.5%. The sample in question was whole blood, obtained in connection with sensitization to the hapten diphenylcyclopropenone (DPC). The receptors here all came from a woman in her late teens or twenties with alopecia areata. Some clones in this sample may be carry-over from other donors' samples.

This clonotype was seen many times. The chain couples TRBV27 to TRBJ2-3; 7 bases agree with TRBD2. This CDR3 region has 15 residues. Germline loops: CDR1 MNHEY, CDR2 SMNVEV (reference sequence). V lost 2 bases to trimming and J lost 3 bases; unmatched junction nucleotides: 5. CDR3 coding DNA: TGTGCCAGCAGTTTAGACCTAGCGGCTACAGATACGCAGTATTTT. The encoded protein is CASSLDLAATDTQYF.

This clonotype was detected many times. This chain joins TRBV5-1 and TRBJ2-7; 9 nucleotides match TRBD1. CDR3 length: 15 residues. With V trimmed by 3 bases and J by 2 bases, 6 bases remained unmatched. The germline CDR1 and CDR2 sequences are SGHRS and YFSETQ. The CDR3 loop is CASSSAGQGTYEQYF. CDR3 bases: TGCGCCAGCAGCTCGGCTGGACAGGGGACCTACGAGCAGTACTTC. Combining the CDR3 with reference TRBV5-1 and TRBJ2-7 gives the whole variable domain KAGVTQTPRYLIKTRGQQVTLSCSPISGHRSVSWYQQTPGQGLQFLFEYFSETQRNKGNFPGRFSGRQFSNSRSEMNVSTLELGDSALYLCASSSAGQGTYEQYFGPGTRLTVT.

This clonotype was detected a few times. The chain couples TRBV4-3 to TRBJ1-4; D remains unclear. This CDR3 is built from 15 residues. The germline gives CDR1 LGHNA, CDR2 YSLEER. Between the trimmed V and J ends, which lost 3 bases and 4 bases, there was a span of 12 bases. Written as DNA, the CDR3 is TGCGCCAGCAGCCAGAGGGCGAGCCTTAATGAAAAACTGTTTTTT. Translated: CASSQRASLNEKLFF.

This clonotype was observed a few times. V is TRBV4-2 and J is TRBJ1-5; D not certain. The CDR3 runs to 15 residues. The germline V gene has CDR1 LGHNA and CDR2 YNFKEQ. Trimming took 0 bases from V and 0 from J, leaving 6 bases between them. The CDR3 loop is CASSQEQDSNQPQHF. The CDR3 DNA is TGTGCCAGCAGCCAAGAGCAGGATAGCAATCAGCCCCAGCATTTT.

DNA of the CDR3: TGTGCCAGCAGGGAGGGGGTGTTAAACTATGGCTACACCTTC. It encodes CASREGVLNYGYTF. This rearrangement joins TRBV28 to TRBJ1-2; perhaps TRBD1 as D (6 bases). The CDR3 totals 14 residues. Germline loops: CDR1 MDHEN, CDR2 SYDVKM. V lost 6 bases to trimming and J lost 2 bases, with 13 bases between them.

This clonotype was seen a few times. This rearrangement joins TRBV2 to TRBJ1-6, with TRBD1 as a possible D gene (5 bases). Germline V gene data show CDR1 as SNHLY and CDR2 as FYNNEI. The CDR3 totals 14 residues. Trimming took 6 bases from V and 1 from J, leaving 7 bases between them. For the CDR3, the DNA is TGTGCCAGCAGAGAGGGGTCCTATAATTCACCCCTCCACTTT. It is translated as CASREGSYNSPLHF.

V gene TRBV7-9 combines with J gene TRBJ1-4; D may be TRBD1 (5 bases). The CDR3 is 16 residues long. V lost 1 base and J 8 bases, leaving 17 bases between the germline ends. CDR1 and CDR2 (germline): SEHNR, FQNEAQ (reference sequence). CDR3 DNA sequence: TGTGCCAGCAGCTTAGAGGGGCCCCCGCGGGGGGAAAAACTGTTTTTT. Its translation: CASSLEGPPRGEKLFF.

There are many counts of this clonotype. The chain joins TRBV12-3 or TRBV12-4 to TRBJ2-6; 10 bases align to TRBD2. This CDR3 has 19 residues. V gave up 2 bases and J gave up 0 bases; unmatched junction bases: 7. The CDR3 bases are TGTGCCAGCAGTTTACCCAGGACTAGCGGCCCCTCTGGGGCCAACGTCCTGACTTTC. It encodes CASSLPRTSGPSGANVLTF.

The sample holds a few counts of this clonotype. At one of its ends the junction is not consistent with the germline gene, which may arise from a read error. The chain joins TRBV7-7 to TRBJ2-5; 7 bases map to TRBD2. Looked up from germline, CDR1 is SSHAT and CDR2 is FNYEAQ (reference sequence). This CDR3 is built from 13 residues. CDR3 in DNA: TGTGCTAGCAGCCAGGGACTACCGGAGACCCAGTACTTC. Translated, it gives CASSQGLPETQYF.

This clonotype turned up a few times. This chain uses TRBV4-3 with TRBJ2-5, with 8 bases matching TRBD2. V lost 1 base and J lost 2; bases outside the gene matches: 15. Germline CDR1 reads LGHNA; CDR2 reads YSLEER. The CDR3 covers 19 residues. CDR3: CASSQGPRGGGNYQETQYF. For the CDR3, the DNA is TGCGCCAGCAGCCAAGGTCCCCGGGGCGGGGGGAATTATCAAGAGACCCAGTACTTC.

V gene TRBV12-3 or TRBV12-4 combines with J gene TRBJ2-7; 11 nucleotides align to TRBD2. There are 14 residues in the CDR3. J lost 3 bases, V lost 7 bases, and 5 bases had no gene match. The CDR3 here is CASTRLAGSYEQYF. The CDR3 DNA follows: TGTGCCAGCACTCGACTAGCGGGGAGCTACGAGCAGTACTTC.

Ten or more counts support this clonotype. This chain connects TRBV6-5 to TRBJ1-4, with D unresolved. Germline V gene lookup returns CDR1 MNHEY and CDR2 SVGAGI. This CDR3 comprises 14 residues. Between the trimmed V and J ends, which lost 6 bases and 3 bases, there was a span of 11 bases. CDR3 in amino acids: CASSRSRANEKLFF. The DNA for the CDR3 is TGTGCCAGCAGCCGCAGCCGGGCTAATGAAAAACTGTTTTTT.

This clonotype was detected many times. This rearrangement joins TRBV28 to TRBJ1-5; the D gene is possibly TRBD1 (5 bases). The V end lost 4 bases, the J end lost 5 bases, and 15 bases lay between the germline ends. Per the germline V gene, CDR1 is MDHEN and CDR2 is SYDVKM. The CDR3 has 15 amino acids. The CDR3 loop is CASSSPVREYQPQHF. The DNA for the CDR3 is TGTGCCAGCAGTTCCCCTGTCAGGGAATATCAGCCCCAGCATTTT. Full variable domain (outside the CDR3, taken from reference TRBV28 and TRBJ1-5): DVKVTQSSRYLVKRTGEKVFLECVQDMDHENMFWYRQDPGLGLRLIYFSYDVKMKEKGDIPEGYSVSREKKERFSLILESASTNQTSMYLCASSSPVREYQPQHFGDGTRLSIL.

This clonotype was observed a few times. This rearrangement joins TRBV9 to TRBJ2-1; tentatively, D is TRBD2 (7 bases). Per the germline V gene, CDR1 is SGDLS and CDR2 is YYNGEE. V was clipped by 0 bases and J by 8 bases, with 18 bases between them. This CDR3 comprises 16 residues. The CDR3 region has the DNA TGTGCCAGCAGCGTAGCTGGCGGGGGCTTCTTCGATGAGCAGTTCTTC. Its translation is CASSVAGGGFFDEQFF.

V usage is TRBV11-1 and J usage is TRBJ2-5, with D perhaps matching TRBD1 (6 bases). V lost 5 bases, J lost 5 bases, and 12 bases lay in between. The CDR3 length is 13 residues. Germline V lookup: CDR1 SGHAT, CDR2 FQDESV (reference sequence). CDR3 amino acids: CASSLNQGETQYF. In nucleotides, the CDR3 is TGTGCCAGCAGCCTCAATCAGGGGGAGACCCAGTACTTC.

This clonotype came up a few times. The gene calls are TRBV7-2 and TRBJ1-3; D is undetermined. There are 16 residues in the CDR3. Trimming removed 3 bases from V and 3 bases from J, with 15 bases in between. Germline V gives CDR1 SGHTA, CDR2 FQGNSA. The CDR3 sequence is CASSFSIREFGNTIYF. The CDR3, as DNA: TGTGCCAGCAGCTTTAGCATTCGTGAGTTTGGAAACACCATATATTTT.

This clonotype has just a few counts. This chain uses TRBV28 with TRBJ1-2; D ambiguous. Trimming shortened V by 1 base and J by 2 bases, and 5 bases separated the two germline ends. CDR3 size: 13 residues. Per the germline V gene, CDR1 is MDHEN and CDR2 is SYDVKM. CDR3 amino acids: CASSLSENYGYTF. The CDR3 coding sequence is TGTGCCAGCAGTTTATCAGAAAACTATGGCTACACCTTC.

The V gene is TRBV7-2, the J gene TRBJ1-2; no clear D. The length of the CDR3 is 16 residues. V dropped 2 bases and J dropped 8 bases, with 21 bases sitting between them. From germline, CDR1 is SGHTA and CDR2 FQGNSA. The CDR3 coding sequence is TGTGCCAGCAGCTTATGGGCCGGGGAAGAAAAACCGGGCTACACCTTC. Its translation: CASSLWAGEEKPGYTF.

This clonotype was observed a few times. This chain joins TRBV11-2 and TRBJ1-4; D ambiguous. The CDR3 extends over 12 amino acids. CDR1 and CDR2 from the germline V gene are SGHAT and FQNNGV. Trimming left V 4 bases short and J 7 bases short, with 7 bases between. In DNA, the CDR3 is TGTGCCAGCAGCTCGCGAAGTGAAAAACTGTTTTTT. Its protein is CASSSRSEKLFF.

In its sample, this clonotype was seen many times. This chain joins TRBV27 and TRBJ1-5, with 12 bases lining up with TRBD1. This CDR3 is 14 amino acids long. Trimming at V came to 8 bases and at J to 6 bases, leaving 5 bases not matched to a gene. CDR1 is MNHEY, CDR2 SMNVEV, per germline (reference sequence). The CDR3 DNA reads TGTGCCAGCGCGGGACAGGGGGCCCTTCAGCCCCAGCATTTT. Encoded protein: CASAGQGALQPQHF.

This clonotype was counted only a few times. The genes are TRBV7-2 and TRBJ2-3; 11 bases are shared with TRBD2. CDR3 length: 14 residues. Germline CDR1 is SGHTA and CDR2 is FQGNSA. Losses at the gene ends were 4 bases for V and 8 bases for J; bases not matched to a gene: 5. CDR3 sequence (DNA): TGTGCCAGCAGCTCCGGGACTAGCGGATCTACGCAGTATTTT. Amino acid sequence: CASSSGTSGSTQYF.

This clonotype occurred many times. The chain couples TRBV6-6 to TRBJ1-2; D gene unclear. V was cut by 5 bases and J by 0 bases, with 13 bases left in between. CDR3 length: 15 residues. Germline assignment: CDR1 MNHNY and CDR2 SVGAGI (reference sequence). CDR3 nucleotides: TGTGCCAGCAGTACAGTAGGCTTCACTAACTATGGCTACACCTTC. Translation gives CASSTVGFTNYGYTF.

There are a few counts of this clonotype. The chain couples TRBV15 to TRBJ2-3; 7 nucleotides align to TRBD2. This CDR3 is built from 16 residues. J lost 4 bases, V lost 1 base, and 8 bases had no gene match. The germline V gene has CDR1 LNHNV and CDR2 YYDKDF (reference sequence). CDR3 nucleotides: TGTGCCACCAGCAGAGGGAGCGGGGTAGGATCAGATACGCAGTATTTT. Translation gives CATSRGSGVGSDTQYF. Full variable domain (remainder filled in from reference TRBV15 and TRBJ2-3): DAMVIQNPRYQVTQFGKPVTLSCSQTLNHNVMYWYQQKSSQAPKLLFHYYDKDFNNEADTPDNFQSRRPNTSFCFLDIRSPGLGDTAMYLCATSRGSGVGSDTQYFGPGTRLTVL.

In this sample, this clonotype turned up many times. V and J are TRBV10-3 and TRBJ2-7; D uncertain. There are 13 residues in the CDR3. The V end was cut by 4 bases, the J end by 3 bases, with 10 bases between. The germline V gene encodes CDR1 ENHRY and CDR2 SYGVKD. CDR3 amino acids: CAISALLVYEQYF. CDR3 coding DNA: TGTGCCATCAGTGCCCTTTTAGTCTACGAGCAGTACTTC.